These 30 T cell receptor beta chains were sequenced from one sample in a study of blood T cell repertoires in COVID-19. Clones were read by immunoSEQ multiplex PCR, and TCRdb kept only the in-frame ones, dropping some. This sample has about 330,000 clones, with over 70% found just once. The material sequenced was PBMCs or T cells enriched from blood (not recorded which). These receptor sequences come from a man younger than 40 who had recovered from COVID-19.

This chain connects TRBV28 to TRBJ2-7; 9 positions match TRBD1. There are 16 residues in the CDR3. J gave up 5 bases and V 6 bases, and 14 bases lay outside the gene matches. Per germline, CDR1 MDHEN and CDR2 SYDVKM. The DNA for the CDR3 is TGTGCCAGCAGATCAGCAACAGGGGGCTTCCTCCACGAGCAGTACTTC. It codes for CASRSATGGFLHEQYF.

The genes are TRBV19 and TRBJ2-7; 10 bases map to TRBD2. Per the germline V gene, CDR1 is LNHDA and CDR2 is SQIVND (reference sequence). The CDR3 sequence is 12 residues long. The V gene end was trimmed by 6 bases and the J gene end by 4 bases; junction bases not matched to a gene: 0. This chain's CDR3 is CASRGLAYEQYF. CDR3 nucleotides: TGTGCCAGTAGGGGACTAGCGTACGAGCAGTACTTC.

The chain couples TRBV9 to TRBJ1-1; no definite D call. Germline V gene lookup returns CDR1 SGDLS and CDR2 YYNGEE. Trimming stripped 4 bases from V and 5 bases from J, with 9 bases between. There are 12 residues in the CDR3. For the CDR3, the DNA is TGTGCCAGCAGCCCTAGGTCAACTGAAGCTTTCTTT. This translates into CASSPRSTEAFF.

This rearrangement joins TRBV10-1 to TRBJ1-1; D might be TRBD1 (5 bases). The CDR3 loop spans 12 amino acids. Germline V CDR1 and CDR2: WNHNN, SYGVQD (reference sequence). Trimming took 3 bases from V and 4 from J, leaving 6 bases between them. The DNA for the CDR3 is TGCGCCAGCAGTGAAGGGGCCACTGAAGCTTTCTTT. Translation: CASSEGATEAFF.

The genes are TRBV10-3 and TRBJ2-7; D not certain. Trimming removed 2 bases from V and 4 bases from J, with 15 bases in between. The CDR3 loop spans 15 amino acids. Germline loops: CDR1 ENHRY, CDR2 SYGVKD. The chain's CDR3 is CAISEASEFTYEQYF. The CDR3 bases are TGTGCCATCAGTGAGGCGTCGGAGTTCACTTACGAGCAGTACTTC.

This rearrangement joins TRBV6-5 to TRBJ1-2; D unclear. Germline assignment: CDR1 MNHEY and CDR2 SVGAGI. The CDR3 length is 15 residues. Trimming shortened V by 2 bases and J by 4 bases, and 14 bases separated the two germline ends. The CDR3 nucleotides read TGTGCCAGCAGTTACGCGGAGGGCGCTATCTATGGCTACACCTTC. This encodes CASSYAEGAIYGYTF.

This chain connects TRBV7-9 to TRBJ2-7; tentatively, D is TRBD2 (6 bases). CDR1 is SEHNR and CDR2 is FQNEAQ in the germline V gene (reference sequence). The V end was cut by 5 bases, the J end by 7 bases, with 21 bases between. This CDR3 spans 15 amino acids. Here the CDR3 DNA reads TGTGCCAGCAGCACCGGTGGAATGGGGGGAGATGAGCAGTACTTC. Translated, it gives CASSTGGMGGDEQYF.

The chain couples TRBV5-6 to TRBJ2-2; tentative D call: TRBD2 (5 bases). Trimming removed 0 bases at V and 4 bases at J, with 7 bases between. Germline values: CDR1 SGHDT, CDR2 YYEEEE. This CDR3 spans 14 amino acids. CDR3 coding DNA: TGTGCCAGCAGCTTGGGAGGGTTCACCGGGGAGCTGTTTTTT. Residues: CASSLGGFTGELFF.

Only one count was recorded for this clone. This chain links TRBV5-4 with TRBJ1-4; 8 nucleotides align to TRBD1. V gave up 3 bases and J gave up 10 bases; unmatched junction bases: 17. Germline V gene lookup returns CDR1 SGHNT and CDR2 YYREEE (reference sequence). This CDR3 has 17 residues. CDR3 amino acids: CASSSGSNRQGLSKLFF. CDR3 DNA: TGTGCCAGCAGCTCCGGATCAAACAGACAGGGGCTCTCAAAACTGTTTTTT.

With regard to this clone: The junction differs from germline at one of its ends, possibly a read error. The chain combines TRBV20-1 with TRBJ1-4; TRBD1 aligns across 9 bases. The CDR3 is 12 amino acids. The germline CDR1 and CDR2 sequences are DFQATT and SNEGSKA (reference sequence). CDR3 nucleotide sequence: TGCAGTGCTAGTAGCGGGGACAGGGACCCGCTTTTT. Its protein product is CSASSGDRDPLF.

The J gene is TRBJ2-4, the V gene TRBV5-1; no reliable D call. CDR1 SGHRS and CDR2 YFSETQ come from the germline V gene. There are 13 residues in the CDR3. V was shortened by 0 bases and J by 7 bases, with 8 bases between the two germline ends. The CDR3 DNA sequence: TGCGCCAGCAGCTTGGACGGGTTTAACATTCAGTACTTC. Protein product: CASSLDGFNIQYF.

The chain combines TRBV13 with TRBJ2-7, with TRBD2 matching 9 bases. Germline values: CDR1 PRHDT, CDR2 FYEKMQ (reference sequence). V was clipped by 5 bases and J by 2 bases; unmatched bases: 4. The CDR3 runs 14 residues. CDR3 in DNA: TGTGCCAGCAGCCTAGCGGGGTTGACCTACGAGCAGTACTTC. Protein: CASSLAGLTYEQYF.

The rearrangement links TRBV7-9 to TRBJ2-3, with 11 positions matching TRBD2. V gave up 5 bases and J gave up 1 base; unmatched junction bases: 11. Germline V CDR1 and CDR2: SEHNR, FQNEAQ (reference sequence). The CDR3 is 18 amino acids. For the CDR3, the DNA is TGTGCCAGCAGCCCCGGAGGTGGGACTAGCGGAGGCACAGATACGCAGTATTTT. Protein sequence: CASSPGGGTSGGTDTQYF.

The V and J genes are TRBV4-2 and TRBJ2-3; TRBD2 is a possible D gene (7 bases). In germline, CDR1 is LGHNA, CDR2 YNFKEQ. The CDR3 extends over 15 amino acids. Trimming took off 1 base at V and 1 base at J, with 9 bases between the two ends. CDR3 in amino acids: CASSQARGRTDTQYF. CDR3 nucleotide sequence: TGTGCCAGCAGCCAAGCGCGGGGGCGCACAGATACGCAGTATTTT.

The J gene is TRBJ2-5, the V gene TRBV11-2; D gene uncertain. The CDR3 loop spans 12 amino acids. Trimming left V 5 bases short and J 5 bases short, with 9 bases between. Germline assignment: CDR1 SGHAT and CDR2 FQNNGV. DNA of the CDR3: TGTGCCAGCAGCCCCACCGGTGAGACCCAGTACTTC. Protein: CASSPTGETQYF.

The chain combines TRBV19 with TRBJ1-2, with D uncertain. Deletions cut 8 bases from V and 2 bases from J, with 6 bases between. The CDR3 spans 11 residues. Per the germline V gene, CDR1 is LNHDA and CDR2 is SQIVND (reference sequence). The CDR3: CASQRNYGYTF. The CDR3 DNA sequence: TGTGCCAGTCAGCGGAACTATGGCTACACCTTC.

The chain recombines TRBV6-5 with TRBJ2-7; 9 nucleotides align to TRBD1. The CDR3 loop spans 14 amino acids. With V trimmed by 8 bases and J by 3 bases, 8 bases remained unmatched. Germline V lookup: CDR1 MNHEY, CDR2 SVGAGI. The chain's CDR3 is CASPGTGFGYEQYF. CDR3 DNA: TGTGCCAGCCCCGGGACAGGGTTCGGCTACGAGCAGTACTTC.

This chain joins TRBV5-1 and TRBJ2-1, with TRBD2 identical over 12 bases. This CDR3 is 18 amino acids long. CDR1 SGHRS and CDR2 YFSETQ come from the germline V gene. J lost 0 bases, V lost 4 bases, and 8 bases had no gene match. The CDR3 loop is CASSGLAGPSSSYNEQFF. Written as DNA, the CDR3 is TGCGCCAGCAGCGGACTAGCGGGGCCCTCGAGCTCCTACAATGAGCAGTTCTTC. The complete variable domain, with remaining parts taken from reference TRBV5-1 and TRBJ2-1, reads KAGVTQTPRYLIKTRGQQVTLSCSPISGHRSVSWYQQTPGQGLQFLFEYFSETQRNKGNFPGRFSGRQFSNSRSEMNVSTLELGDSALYLCASSGLAGPSSSYNEQFFGPGTRLTVL.

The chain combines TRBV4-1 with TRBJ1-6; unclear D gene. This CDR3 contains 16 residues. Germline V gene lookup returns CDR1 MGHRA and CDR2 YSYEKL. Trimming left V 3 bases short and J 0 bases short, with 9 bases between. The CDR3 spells CASSHRVGSYNSPLHF. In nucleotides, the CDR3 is TGCGCCAGCAGCCACCGGGTGGGCTCCTATAATTCACCCCTCCACTTT.

The CDR3: CASSLGQGPYNEQFF. The CDR3 coding sequence is TGTGCCAGCAGTTTGGGGCAGGGTCCTTACAATGAGCAGTTCTTC. The V and J genes are TRBV27 and TRBJ2-1; a possible D gene is TRBD1 (5 bases). The V end was cut by 3 bases, the J end by 4 bases, with 13 bases between. The length of the CDR3 is 15 residues. Germline CDR1 reads MNHEY; CDR2 reads SMNVEV (reference sequence).

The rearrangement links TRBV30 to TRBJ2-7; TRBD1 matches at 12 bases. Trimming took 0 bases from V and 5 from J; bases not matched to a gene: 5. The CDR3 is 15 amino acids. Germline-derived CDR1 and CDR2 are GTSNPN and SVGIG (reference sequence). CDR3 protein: CAWSVGGTGGHEQYF. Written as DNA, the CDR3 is TGTGCCTGGAGTGTAGGCGGGACAGGGGGCCACGAGCAGTACTTC.

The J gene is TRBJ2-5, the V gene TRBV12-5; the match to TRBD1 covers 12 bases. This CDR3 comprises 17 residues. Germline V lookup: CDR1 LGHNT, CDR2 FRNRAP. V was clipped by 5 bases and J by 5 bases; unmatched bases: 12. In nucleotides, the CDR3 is TGTGCTAGTGGTCCGTTCTACCGGGACAGGGGGCGGGAGACCCAGTACTTC. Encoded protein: CASGPFYRDRGRETQYF.

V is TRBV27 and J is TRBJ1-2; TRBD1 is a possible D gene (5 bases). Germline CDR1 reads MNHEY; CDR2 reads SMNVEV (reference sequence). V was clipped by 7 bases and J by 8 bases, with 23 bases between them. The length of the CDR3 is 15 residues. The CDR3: CASTLVGGGRGGYTF. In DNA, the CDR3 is TGTGCCAGCACCTTAGTGGGGGGGGGAAGGGGCGGCTACACCTTC.

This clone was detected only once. The CDR3 DNA follows: TGTGCCAGCAGCCCCCTGGACAGCTACCGGTGGGGTGAGCAGTTCTTC. Amino acid sequence: CASSPLDSYRWGEQFF. The chain recombines TRBV7-8 with TRBJ2-1, with D tentatively TRBD1 (6 bases). V was pared by 5 bases and J by 9 bases, with 23 bases between. In germline, CDR1 is SGHVS, CDR2 FQNEAQ. The CDR3 totals 16 residues.

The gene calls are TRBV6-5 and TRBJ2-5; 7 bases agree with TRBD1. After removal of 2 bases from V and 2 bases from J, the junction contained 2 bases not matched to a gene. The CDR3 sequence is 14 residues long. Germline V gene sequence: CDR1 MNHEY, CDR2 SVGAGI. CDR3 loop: CASSYPQGQETQYF. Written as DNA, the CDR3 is TGTGCCAGCAGTTACCCACAGGGGCAAGAGACCCAGTACTTC.

The CDR3 bases are TGTGCCAGCAGCCAGGGGACTAGCGACACAGATACGCAGTATTTT. It specifies CASSQGTSDTDTQYF. This sequence joins TRBV3-1 (or the pseudogene TRBV3-2) and TRBJ2-3; 10 positions match TRBD2. J lost 2 bases, V lost 3 bases, and 2 bases had no gene match. Germline V CDR1 and CDR2: LGHDT, YNNKEL (reference sequence). The CDR3 loop spans 15 amino acids.

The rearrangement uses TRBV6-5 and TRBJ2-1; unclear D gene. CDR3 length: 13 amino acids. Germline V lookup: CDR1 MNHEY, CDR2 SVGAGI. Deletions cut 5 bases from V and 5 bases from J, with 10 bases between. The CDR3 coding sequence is TGTGCCAGCAGTCGTTCCCTAAACAATGAGCAGTTCTTC. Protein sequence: CASSRSLNNEQFF.

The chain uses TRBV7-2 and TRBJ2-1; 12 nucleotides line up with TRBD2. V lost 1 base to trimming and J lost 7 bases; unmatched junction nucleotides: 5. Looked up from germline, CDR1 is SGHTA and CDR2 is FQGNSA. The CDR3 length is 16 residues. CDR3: CASSLVRLAGGNEQFF. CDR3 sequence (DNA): TGTGCCAGCAGCTTAGTAAGGCTAGCGGGGGGGAATGAGCAGTTCTTC. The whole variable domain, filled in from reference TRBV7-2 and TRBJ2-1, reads GAGVSQSPSNKVTEKGKDVELRCDPISGHTALYWYRQSLGQGLEFLIYFQGNSAPDKSGLPSDRFSAERTGGSVSTLTIQRTQQEDSAVYLCASSLVRLAGGNEQFFGPGTRLTVL.

The CDR3 reads CASGTGQGEKLFF. Written as DNA, the CDR3 is TGCGCCAGTGGGACAGGCCAAGGTGAAAAACTGTTTTTT. This sequence joins TRBV5-1 and TRBJ1-4; 8 nucleotides line up with TRBD1. With V trimmed by 8 bases and J by 7 bases, 7 bases remained unmatched. Germline assignment: CDR1 SGHRS and CDR2 YFSETQ. The CDR3 is 13 residues long.

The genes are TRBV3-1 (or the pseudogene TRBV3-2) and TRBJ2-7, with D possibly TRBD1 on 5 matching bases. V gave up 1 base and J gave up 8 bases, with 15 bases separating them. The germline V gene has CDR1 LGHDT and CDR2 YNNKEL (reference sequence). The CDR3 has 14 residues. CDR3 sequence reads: CASSQVEQGSKQYF. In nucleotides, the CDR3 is TGTGCCAGCAGCCAAGTCGAGCAGGGAAGTAAGCAGTACTTC.